This T cell receptor beta chain derives from a study of blood T cells in healthy people across ages. A second roughly 7 to 11 cycle PCR used barcoded and J-beta primers. TCRdb reanalysed the 5' RACE reads using MiXCR and keeps one entry per CDR3 protein. The table includes around 970,000 distinct CDR3 sequences, roughly half detected once. Looked up from germline, CDR1 is SGHTA and CDR2 is FQGNSA. Deletions cut 5 bases from V and 5 bases from J, with 12 bases between. The CDR3 extends over 13 amino acids. This clonotype was seen a few times. The sequence was obtained from a woman between 55 and 75 years old in good health. V is TRBV7-2 and J is TRBJ2-5; D not certain. The sample was blood. The CDR3 DNA reads TGTGCCAGCAGCGTTCGTCCCCTTGAGACCCAGTACTTC. Its translation: CASSVRPLETQYF.